These T cell receptor beta chains were read from a single sample in a study of graft-versus-host responses after intestinal transplantation. Sequenced by immunoSEQ multiplex PCR; TCRdb stores in-frame clones only, minus some. This sample has some 18,000 clones; approximately 92% occur once, and the top ten carry 1.5% to 2.5%. Source: PBMCs, taken roughly 54 weeks after transplant. The source is a human patient who received an intestinal transplant, so some T cells may come from the graft donor. Both conserved end residues are part of each CDR3. Fields, in order: CDR3 protein, CDR3 DNA, clone size, J gene, D gene, V gene. D genes are given only for firm matches. A row's size may be missing; if present it is once, few, many or a size class.

cdr3_aa: CASSQDLRASYEQYF
cdr3_nt: TGTGCCAGCAGCCAAGATCTAAGGGCTTCCTACGAGCAGTACTTC
clone_size: .
j_call: TRBJ2-7
d_call: .
v_call: TRBV4-2

cdr3_aa: CASKGRDRANVGYTF
cdr3_nt: TGTGCCAGCAAGGGACGGGACAGGGCGAACGTGGGCTACACCTTC
clone_size: .
j_call: TRBJ1-2
d_call: TRBD1
v_call: TRBV6-5

cdr3_aa: CASSYQLGSPLHF
cdr3_nt: TGTGCCAGCAGTTACCAGCTTGGATCACCCCTCCACTTT
clone_size: .
j_call: TRBJ1-6
d_call: .
v_call: TRBV6-6

cdr3_aa: CASNRNAGGGTQYF
cdr3_nt: TGTGCCAGCAACCGAAACGCCGGGGGTGGGACCCAGTACTTC
clone_size: .
j_call: TRBJ2-5
d_call: .
v_call: TRBV25-1

cdr3_aa: CASSQVVSTGGYEQYF
cdr3_nt: TGCGCCAGCAGCCAAGTTGTCTCTACAGGGGGCTACGAGCAGTACTTC
clone_size: .
j_call: TRBJ2-7
d_call: TRBD1
v_call: TRBV4-1

cdr3_aa: CASSDRVGQPQHF
cdr3_nt: TGTGCCAGCAGTGACAGGGTGGGTCAGCCCCAGCATTTT
clone_size: once
j_call: TRBJ1-5
d_call: TRBD1
v_call: TRBV6-5

cdr3_aa: CASSDSGGGSNEQFF
cdr3_nt: TGTGCCAGCAGTGACTCAGGGGGCGGGAGCAATGAGCAGTTCTTC
clone_size: .
j_call: TRBJ2-1
d_call: .
v_call: TRBV6-4

cdr3_aa: CASSLKVWSRYEQYF
cdr3_nt: TGTGCCAGCAGTTTAAAGGTGTGGTCGCGATACGAGCAGTACTTC
clone_size: .
j_call: TRBJ2-7
d_call: .
v_call: TRBV28

cdr3_aa: CAISESTGYTEAFF
cdr3_nt: TGTGCCATCAGTGAGTCGACAGGGTACACTGAAGCTTTCTTT
clone_size: .
j_call: TRBJ1-1
d_call: TRBD1
v_call: TRBV10-3

cdr3_aa: CASSDRDTGELFF
cdr3_nt: TGTGCCAGCAGTGACAGGGACACCGGGGAGCTGTTTTTT
clone_size: few
j_call: TRBJ2-2
d_call: .
v_call: TRBV6-4

cdr3_aa: CASSQEGLAVGDEQFF
cdr3_nt: TGCGCCAGCAGCCAAGAAGGGCTAGCGGTGGGGGATGAGCAGTTCTTC
clone_size: .
j_call: TRBJ2-1
d_call: TRBD2
v_call: TRBV4-1

cdr3_aa: CASSYLGQADGYTF
cdr3_nt: TGTGCCAGCAGTTACCTCGGACAGGCGGATGGCTACACCTTC
clone_size: once
j_call: TRBJ1-2
d_call: TRBD1
v_call: TRBV6-5

cdr3_aa: CASSQSGETGELFF
cdr3_nt: TGCGCCAGCAGCCAGAGCGGGGAAACCGGGGAGCTGTTTTTT
clone_size: .
j_call: TRBJ2-2
d_call: TRBD2
v_call: TRBV4-1

cdr3_aa: CASSDPPPPPHRDRQLNEQYF
cdr3_nt: TGTGCCAGCAGTGACCCTCCACCCCCCCCTCACCGGGACAGGCAATTGAACGAGCAGTACTTC
clone_size: .
j_call: TRBJ2-7
d_call: TRBD1
v_call: TRBV6-4

cdr3_aa: CASSFGRANTEAFF
cdr3_nt: TGTGCCAGTAGTTTCGGCAGGGCGAACACTGAAGCTTTCTTT
clone_size: .
j_call: TRBJ1-1
d_call: .
v_call: TRBV19

cdr3_aa: CASRTTGTETQYF
cdr3_nt: TGTGCCAGCAGGACTACCGGGACAGAGACCCAGTACTTC
clone_size: once
j_call: TRBJ2-5
d_call: .
v_call: TRBV6-5

cdr3_aa: CASSQGQGNIYEQYF
cdr3_nt: TGTGCCAGCAGCCAAGGACAGGGGAATATCTACGAGCAGTACTTC
clone_size: .
j_call: TRBJ2-7
d_call: TRBD1
v_call: TRBV9

cdr3_aa: CASSSSQGYTEAFF
cdr3_nt: TGCGCCAGCAGCTCCTCACAGGGCTACACTGAAGCTTTCTTT
clone_size: .
j_call: TRBJ1-1
d_call: .
v_call: TRBV5-1

cdr3_aa: CASSQDSYEQFF
cdr3_nt: TGTGCCAGCAGCCAAGATTCTTATGAGCAGTTCTTC
clone_size: .
j_call: TRBJ2-1
d_call: .
v_call: TRBV14

cdr3_aa: CASSLGELAGGKRKSDTQYF
cdr3_nt: TGTGCCAGCAGCTTAGGAGAACTAGCGGGGGGTAAAAGAAAGTCAGATACGCAGTATTTT
clone_size: .
j_call: TRBJ2-3
d_call: TRBD2
v_call: TRBV7-4

cdr3_aa: CASSSDLDNEQFF
cdr3_nt: TGTGCCAGCAGCTCGGACCTGGACAATGAGCAGTTCTTC
clone_size: once
j_call: TRBJ2-1
d_call: .
v_call: TRBV11-3

cdr3_aa: CASSVEGFSSYNSPLHF
cdr3_nt: TGTGCCAGCAGCGTAGAAGGGTTCAGCTCCTATAATTCACCCCTCCACTTT
clone_size: .
j_call: TRBJ1-6
d_call: .
v_call: TRBV9

cdr3_aa: CASSDSGGAYNEQFF
cdr3_nt: TGTGCCAGCAGTGACTCCGGGGGGGCCTACAATGAGCAGTTCTTC
clone_size: few
j_call: TRBJ2-1
d_call: TRBD2
v_call: TRBV6-4

cdr3_aa: CASRQTGGGGNSPLHF
cdr3_nt: TGTGCCAGCAGGCAAACAGGGGGCGGGGGGAATTCACCCCTCCACTTT
clone_size: .
j_call: TRBJ1-6
d_call: TRBD1
v_call: TRBV25-1

cdr3_aa: CASSPRLTWAARQEIHQYF
cdr3_nt: TGTGCCAGCTCACCACGGCTAACTTGGGCGGCCCGCCAAGAAATCCACCAGTACTTC
clone_size: .
j_call: TRBJ2-4
d_call: .
v_call: TRBV18

cdr3_aa: CASSLSLLEAFF
cdr3_nt: TGTGCCAGCAGTTTAAGCCTCCTTGAAGCTTTCTTT
clone_size: .
j_call: TRBJ1-1
d_call: .
v_call: TRBV28

cdr3_aa: CASSEEGWGELFF
cdr3_nt: TGTGCCAGCAGTGAAGAAGGTTGGGGGGAGCTGTTTTTT
clone_size: .
j_call: TRBJ2-2
d_call: .
v_call: TRBV6-1

cdr3_aa: CARRGSGLATRETQYF
cdr3_nt: TGTGCCAGGAGAGGGTCTGGACTAGCGACCCGAGAGACCCAGTACTTC
clone_size: .
j_call: TRBJ2-5
d_call: TRBD2
v_call: TRBV2

cdr3_aa: CASSSGTSGRRLTDTQYF
cdr3_nt: TGTGCCAGCAGTTCCGGGACTAGCGGGAGAAGGCTGACAGATACGCAGTATTTT
clone_size: .
j_call: TRBJ2-3
d_call: TRBD2
v_call: TRBV28

cdr3_aa: CASTSGGATYEQYF
cdr3_nt: TGTGCCAGTACCTCAGGGGGGGCCACCTACGAGCAGTACTTC
clone_size: .
j_call: TRBJ2-7
d_call: .
v_call: TRBV19

cdr3_aa: CASSYRRPTNEKLFF
cdr3_nt: TGTGCCAGCAGCTACAGGCGCCCAACTAATGAAAAACTGTTTTTT
clone_size: .
j_call: TRBJ1-4
d_call: .
v_call: TRBV14

cdr3_aa: CASSPDYFNEQFF
cdr3_nt: TGTGCCAGCAGCCCGGACTACTTCAATGAGCAGTTCTTC
clone_size: .
j_call: TRBJ2-1
d_call: .
v_call: TRBV6-1

cdr3_aa: CASSEALAGVRETQYF
cdr3_nt: TGTGCCAGCAGTGAAGCTCTAGCGGGAGTTCGAGAGACCCAGTACTTC
clone_size: .
j_call: TRBJ2-5
d_call: TRBD2
v_call: TRBV2

cdr3_aa: CASSEGVAGYTF
cdr3_nt: TGTGCCAGCAGTGAAGGGGTCGCTGGCTACACCTTC
clone_size: .
j_call: TRBJ1-2
d_call: .
v_call: TRBV25-1

cdr3_aa: CASSYGPNEKLFF
cdr3_nt: TGTGCCAGCAGTTACGGGCCTAATGAAAAACTGTTTTTT
clone_size: .
j_call: TRBJ1-4
d_call: .
v_call: TRBV6-5

cdr3_aa: CASSRQGGNTIYF
cdr3_nt: TGTGCCAGCAGCCGACAGGGTGGAAACACCATATATTTT
clone_size: .
j_call: TRBJ1-3
d_call: TRBD1
v_call: TRBV6-1

cdr3_aa: CASSLSSGGAEGYTF
cdr3_nt: TGTGCCAGCAGTTTGTCTTCCGGGGGGGCGGAAGGCTACACCTTC
clone_size: .
j_call: TRBJ1-2
d_call: .
v_call: TRBV28

cdr3_aa: CASSLGAGNTDTQYF
cdr3_nt: TGTGCCAGCAGCTTGGGGGCAGGGAACACAGATACGCAGTATTTT
clone_size: .
j_call: TRBJ2-3
d_call: .
v_call: TRBV5-4

cdr3_aa: CASKGDLGGQETQYF
cdr3_nt: TGTGCCAGCAAGGGGGATTTGGGGGGCCAAGAGACCCAGTACTTC
clone_size: .
j_call: TRBJ2-5
d_call: .
v_call: TRBV2

cdr3_aa: CASSSGGGSYNEQFF
cdr3_nt: TGCGCCAGCAGCTCGGGGGGAGGGTCCTACAATGAGCAGTTCTTC
clone_size: .
j_call: TRBJ2-1
d_call: TRBD2
v_call: TRBV5-1

cdr3_aa: CASSPMGGLAPETQYF
cdr3_nt: TGTGCCAGCAGCCCAATGGGAGGACTAGCCCCAGAGACCCAGTACTTC
clone_size: .
j_call: TRBJ2-5
d_call: TRBD2
v_call: TRBV9

cdr3_aa: CASKVQETQYF
cdr3_nt: TGTGCCAGCAAGGTACAAGAGACCCAGTACTTC
clone_size: once
j_call: TRBJ2-5
d_call: .
v_call: TRBV2

cdr3_aa: CATSPVGRFIAKNIQYF
cdr3_nt: TGTGCCACCAGCCCGGTAGGGCGCTTTATAGCCAAAAACATTCAGTACTTC
clone_size: .
j_call: TRBJ2-4
d_call: .
v_call: TRBV15

cdr3_aa: CSVGVADGNSPLHF
cdr3_nt: TGCAGCGTTGGGGTGGCAGATGGAAATTCACCCCTCCACTTT
clone_size: .
j_call: TRBJ1-6
d_call: .
v_call: TRBV29-1

cdr3_aa: CASSPRTTVNQPQHF
cdr3_nt: TGCGCCAGCAGCCCTCGGACGACAGTCAATCAGCCCCAGCATTTT
clone_size: once
j_call: TRBJ1-5
d_call: .
v_call: TRBV4-1

cdr3_aa: CASGRANQFSSGNTIYF
cdr3_nt: TGTGCCAGCGGCAGGGCTAATCAGTTCTCCTCTGGAAACACCATATATTTT
clone_size: .
j_call: TRBJ1-3
d_call: .
v_call: TRBV7-9

cdr3_aa: CASRPGTGNEAFF
cdr3_nt: TGTGCCAGCAGACCCGGGACAGGCAATGAAGCTTTCTTT
clone_size: once
j_call: TRBJ1-1
d_call: TRBD1
v_call: TRBV6-6

cdr3_aa: CASSLFAGQTFKGANVLTF
cdr3_nt: TGTGCCAGCAGCTTATTCGCGGGACAGACTTTTAAGGGGGCCAACGTCCTGACTTTC
clone_size: .
j_call: TRBJ2-6
d_call: .
v_call: TRBV28

cdr3_aa: CASGLDRAYEQYF
cdr3_nt: TGTGCTAGTGGTTTGGACAGGGCCTACGAGCAGTACTTC
clone_size: .
j_call: TRBJ2-7
d_call: .
v_call: TRBV12-5

cdr3_aa: CASSLWRQGGSYNSPLHF
cdr3_nt: TGTGCCAGCAGTTTATGGAGACAGGGTGGCTCCTATAATTCACCCCTCCACTTT
clone_size: .
j_call: TRBJ1-6
d_call: TRBD1
v_call: TRBV28

cdr3_aa: CASSPTTGNSNQPQHF
cdr3_nt: TGTGCCAGCAGCCCCACAACAGGAAATAGCAATCAGCCCCAGCATTTT
clone_size: .
j_call: TRBJ1-5
d_call: .
v_call: TRBV28

cdr3_aa: CASSGSHSSIAKNIQYF
cdr3_nt: TGTGCCAGCAGTGGCTCGCACTCCAGCATAGCCAAAAACATTCAGTACTTC
clone_size: .
j_call: TRBJ2-4
d_call: .
v_call: TRBV6-1

cdr3_aa: CASSLLAGAYEQYF
cdr3_nt: TGTGCCAGCAGTTTACTAGCGGGAGCCTACGAGCAGTACTTC
clone_size: .
j_call: TRBJ2-7
d_call: TRBD2
v_call: TRBV28

cdr3_aa: CASSLSRNYEQYF
cdr3_nt: TGTGCCAGCAGCTTATCGCGGAACTACGAGCAGTACTTC
clone_size: .
j_call: TRBJ2-7
d_call: .
v_call: TRBV11-2

cdr3_aa: CASTWTSSNNEQFF
cdr3_nt: TGTGCCAGCACCTGGACTAGCAGCAACAATGAGCAGTTCTTC
clone_size: .
j_call: TRBJ2-1
d_call: TRBD2
v_call: TRBV6-5

cdr3_aa: CASSGIGLNYGYTF
cdr3_nt: TGTGCCAGCAGTGGGATCGGACTTAACTATGGCTACACCTTC
clone_size: .
j_call: TRBJ1-2
d_call: .
v_call: TRBV25-1

cdr3_aa: CASSLGPRGPTTLYEQYF
cdr3_nt: TGCGCCAGCAGCTTGGGGCCCCGGGGTCCTACTACGCTCTACGAGCAGTACTTC
clone_size: .
j_call: TRBJ2-7
d_call: .
v_call: TRBV5-1

cdr3_aa: CSVERQYGYTF
cdr3_nt: TGCAGCGTTGAAAGACAGTATGGCTACACCTTC
clone_size: .
j_call: TRBJ1-2
d_call: .
v_call: TRBV29-1

cdr3_aa: CASSMGLVAAGELFF
cdr3_nt: TGTGCCAGTAGTATGGGACTAGTAGCGGCCGGGGAGCTGTTTTTT
clone_size: .
j_call: TRBJ2-2
d_call: TRBD2
v_call: TRBV19

cdr3_aa: CASSEWGLAAYNEQFF
cdr3_nt: TGTGCCAGCAGTGAATGGGGACTAGCGGCTTACAATGAGCAGTTCTTC
clone_size: once
j_call: TRBJ2-1
d_call: TRBD2
v_call: TRBV6-1